This paragraph reports one T cell receptor beta chain. These data originate in a study of fetal regulatory T cell absence and autoimmunity. Sequencing used immunoSEQ multiplex PCR; TCRdb keeps in-frame clones, though not all of them. This table holds roughly 95,000 clones, around 72% found once. Germline V gene sequence: CDR1 SGHNT, CDR2 YYREEE (reference sequence). This CDR3 spans 16 amino acids. The V gene lost 7 bases and the J gene lost 2 bases, with 18 bases spanning the gap. The receptor comes from a male donor with IPEX syndrome. The specimen sequenced was pancreas tissue. This sequence joins TRBV5-4 and TRBJ2-2; D might be TRBD2 (7 bases). This CDR3 reads CASGADSGTNTGELFF. The CDR3 nucleotides read TGTGCCAGCGGAGCGGACAGCGGGACAAACACCGGGGAGCTGTTTTTT.